The entry below gives a single TCR beta chain sequence along with its context. The antigen is undetermined. This record belongs to a study of T cells expressing NK-cell markers. Study-wide background: Within the sequenced cohort of eight donors, seven exhibited HCMV seropositivity and one was seronegative.

Whole-study findings and limits: These clonotypes also led the CD3+CD56-NKG2C+ fraction in a handful of donors.

The CDR3 has 15 amino acids. Germline V lookup: CDR1 SGDLS, CDR2 YYNGEE. 5'RACE template switching with UMIs generated TCR beta cDNA. Each CDR3 protein gets one entry in TCRdb, which reprocessed the 5' RACE reads and gives no DNA. The specimen's table records 130,000 to 150,000 distinct CDR3 sequences. The sample taken for sequencing was blood T cells: a sorted CD56 or NKG2C T cell subset, CD4+ or CD8+ T cells, or bulk PBMC T cells (not recorded which). The genes are TRBV9 and TRBJ2-2; the TCRdb D gene call, TRBD1, has no DNA to confirm it. The TCR sequence derives from a man in his late teens or twenties in good health. CDR3 loop: CASSRPGANTGELFF.